The present T cell receptor beta chain was sequenced within a study of human T cells and chemical hapten exposure. Time point specified: pre-sensitization, week 0. Treatment specified: therapeutic diphenylcyclopropenone sensitization with weekly scalp DPC. In every case, blood was obtained before the patch test was applied. Overall study results and limits: In comparison with controls, expanded TCRs gave rise to a significantly larger number of large CDR3 similarity clusters. There was no change with DPC sensitization in TCRs above 1 in 1000 frequency.

Separate cDNA molecules received unique molecular identifiers, which the library attached to them. TCRdb re-called the RACE reads with MiXCR, one entry per CDR3 protein. In the table there are some 110,000 distinct CDR3 sequences, approximately 12% of which are singletons. As to this clonotype: Its antigen is not identified.

V was trimmed by 4 bases and J by 2 bases, leaving 8 bases between them. CDR1 LGHDT and CDR2 YNNKEL come from the germline V gene (reference sequence). This CDR3 comprises 13 residues. Source: whole blood, taken in connection with sensitization to the hapten diphenylcyclopropenone (DPC). V usage is TRBV3-1 and J usage is TRBJ1-2; D is uncertain. The clonotype originates from a woman aged 50 to 60 with alopecia areata. Some clones in this sample may be carry-over from other donors' samples. The chain's CDR3 is CASSRTQNYGYTF. The DNA for the CDR3 is TGTGCCAGCAGCCGGACGCAAAACTATGGCTACACCTTC.